The text below deals with one T cell receptor beta chain. This sample stems from a study of CD8 T cells in ankylosing spondylitis. In TCRdb, the 5' RACE reads were re-called with MiXCR into one record per CDR3 protein. Of fewer than 130,000 distinct CDR3 sequences detected, nearly 25% appear once; the ten largest clones hold approximately 13%. The TCR originated in a male donor with ankylosing spondylitis. Source material: synovial fluid, either unsorted or a sorted T cell fraction (not recorded which).

CDR3 residues: CATSETTGDSTDTQYF. The CDR3 coding sequence is TGTGCCACCAGTGAGACCACAGGGGACAGCACAGATACGCAGTATTTT. V gene TRBV24-1 combines with J gene TRBJ2-3; TRBD1 aligns across 7 bases. The CDR3 has 16 residues. Looked up from germline, CDR1 is KGHDR and CDR2 is SFDVKD. With V trimmed by 4 bases and J by 0 bases, 6 bases remained unmatched.